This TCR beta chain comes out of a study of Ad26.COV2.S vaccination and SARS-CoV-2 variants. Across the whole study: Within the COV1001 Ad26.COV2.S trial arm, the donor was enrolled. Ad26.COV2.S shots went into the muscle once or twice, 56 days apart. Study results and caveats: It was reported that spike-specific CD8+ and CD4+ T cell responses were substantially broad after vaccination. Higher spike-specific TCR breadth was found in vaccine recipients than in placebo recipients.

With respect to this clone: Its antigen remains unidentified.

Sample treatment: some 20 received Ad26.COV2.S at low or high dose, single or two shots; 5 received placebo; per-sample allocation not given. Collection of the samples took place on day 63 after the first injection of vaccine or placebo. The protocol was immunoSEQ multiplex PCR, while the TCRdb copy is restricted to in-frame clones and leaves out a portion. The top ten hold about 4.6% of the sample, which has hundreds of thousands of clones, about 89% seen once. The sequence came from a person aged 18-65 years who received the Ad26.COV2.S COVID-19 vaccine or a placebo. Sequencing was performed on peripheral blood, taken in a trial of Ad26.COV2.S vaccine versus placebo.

The CDR3 DNA is TGTGCCAGCAGCTTGGGGGGGGAGGGAGGCGAGCAGTACTTC. This gives the protein CASSLGGEGGEQYF. The chain carries TRBV5-4 and TRBJ2-7, with TRBD2 matching over 7 bases. The CDR3 contains 14 residues. V was clipped by 0 bases and J by 6 bases; unmatched bases: 6. Germline-derived CDR1 and CDR2 are SGHNT and YYREEE (reference sequence). The variable domain in full, with the rest retrieved from reference TRBV5-4 and TRBJ2-7, is ETGVTQSPTHLIKTRGQQVTLRCSSQSGHNTVSWYQQALGQGPQFIFQYYREEENGRGNFPPRFSGLQFPNYSSELNVNALELDDSALYLCASSLGGEGGEQYFGPGTRLTVT.